This entry lists 28 T cell receptor beta chains sequenced from one sample in a study of blood T cell repertoires in COVID-19. Libraries were prepared by immunoSEQ multiplex PCR; TCRdb keeps only in-frame clonotypes and omits some of them. The profile shows about 240,000 clones, about 86% of them singletons. Source material: peripheral blood. The receptors were gathered from a woman aged 50 to 60 with COVID-19, enrolled during active disease.

This chain connects TRBV9 to TRBJ1-6; D unclear. Germline V gene data show CDR1 as SGDLS and CDR2 as YYNGEE. The ends were cut back, 2 bases at V and 0 bases at J, with 3 bases in the middle. This CDR3 is built from 14 residues. CDR3 in amino acids: CASSVYSYNSPLHF. CDR3 DNA sequence: TGTGCCAGCAGCGTGTACTCCTATAATTCACCCCTCCACTTT.

This chain connects TRBV19 to TRBJ1-5; D is ambiguous. V was trimmed by 8 bases and J by 6 bases, leaving 14 bases between them. Germline V gene sequence: CDR1 LNHDA, CDR2 SQIVND (reference sequence). The CDR3 has 13 residues. CDR3 DNA: TGTGCCAGTGGGCCAGGCCCACTTCAGCCCCAGCATTTT. Translated: CASGPGPLQPQHF.

V and J are TRBV9 and TRBJ1-6; TRBD1 matches at 10 bases. In germline, CDR1 is SGDLS, CDR2 YYNGEE. The V and J ends lost 0 bases and 8 bases, in that order; junction bases with no gene match: 2. The CDR3 has 15 residues. DNA of the CDR3: TGTGCCAGCAGCGTAGGTGGGACAGGGGATTCACCCCTCCACTTT. It is translated as CASSVGGTGDSPLHF.

The V call is TRBV30, the J call TRBJ1-6; the match to TRBD1 covers 9 bases. The V gene's germline CDR1 is GTSNPN and CDR2 SVGIG (reference sequence). J lost 7 bases, V lost 0 bases, and 7 bases had no gene match. This CDR3 is built from 16 residues. The CDR3 bases are TGTGCCTGGAGTGTATATTCTGGGACAGGGAATTCACCCCTCCACTTT. Amino acids: CAWSVYSGTGNSPLHF.

The CDR3 is CASSLGTGYEQYF. The DNA of the CDR3 is TGTGCCAGCAGCTTGGGGACAGGCTACGAGCAGTACTTC. This chain links TRBV5-5 with TRBJ2-7, with 7 nucleotides matching TRBD1. V dropped 0 bases and J dropped 3; count of bases not matched to a gene: 0. The CDR3 covers 13 residues. Looked up from germline, CDR1 is SGHKS and CDR2 is YYEKEE (reference sequence). Drawing the rest from reference TRBV5-5 and TRBJ2-7, the complete variable domain is DAGVTQSPTHLIKTRGQQVTLRCSPISGHKSVSWYQQVLGQGPQFIFQYYEKEERGRGNFPDRFSARQFPNYSSELNVNALLLGDSALYLCASSLGTGYEQYFGPGTRLTVT.

The chain has TRBV7-9 and TRBJ1-6; D is uncertain. Deletions cut 1 base from V and 8 bases from J, with 18 bases between. The CDR3 covers 17 residues. Per germline, CDR1 SEHNR and CDR2 FQNEAQ (reference sequence). The CDR3: CASSLGPQESSDSPLHF. In nucleotides, the CDR3 is TGTGCCAGCAGCTTAGGGCCCCAGGAATCATCCGATTCACCCCTCCACTTT.

The V and J genes are TRBV15 and TRBJ2-5; 8 nucleotides agree with TRBD1. CDR3 length: 14 amino acids. J was trimmed by 7 bases and V by 2 bases; bases with no gene match: 6. Germline V gene data show CDR1 as LNHNV and CDR2 as YYDKDF (reference sequence). In DNA form, the CDR3 reads TGTGCCACCAGCAGAAAGACTGGGACAGGGACCCAGTACTTC. Translating gives CATSRKTGTGTQYF.

V usage is TRBV11-2 and J usage is TRBJ2-2; 7 bases agree with TRBD1. V gave up 4 bases and J gave up 2 bases; unmatched junction bases: 10. CDR1 is SGHAT and CDR2 is FQNNGV in the germline V gene. The CDR3 sequence is 17 residues long. CDR3 in amino acids: CASSSGTANPNTGELFF. CDR3 DNA: TGTGCCAGCAGCTCCGGGACAGCCAACCCCAACACCGGGGAGCTGTTTTTT. Drawing the rest from reference TRBV11-2 and TRBJ2-2, the complete variable domain is EAGVAQSPRYKIIEKRQSVAFWCNPISGHATLYWYQQILGQGPKLLIQFQNNGVVDDSQLPKDRFSAERLKGVDSTLKIQPAKLEDSAVYLCASSSGTANPNTGELFFGEGSRLTVL.

This clone was counted between two and nine times. V gene TRBV5-1 combines with J gene TRBJ1-2, with D hard to call. The CDR3 is made up of 13 amino acids. V was pared by 4 bases and J by 2 bases, with 9 bases between. The V gene's germline CDR1 is SGHRS and CDR2 YFSETQ. The chain's CDR3 is CASSATRNYGYTF. The CDR3, as DNA: TGCGCCAGCAGCGCGACACGAAACTATGGCTACACCTTC.

V is TRBV21-1 and J is TRBJ1-2; the table gives TRBD1 as D, unverified against the DNA. TRBV21-1 is recorded as a pseudogene. This CDR3 is 18 amino acids long. The CDR3 DNA follows: TGTGCCAGCAGCAAAGCGGGGGCAGTTCCCTCAGGTCGCTATGGCTACACCTTC. Translated: CASSKAGAVPSGRYGYTF.

The J gene is TRBJ1-5, the V gene TRBV28, with TRBD1 matching over 7 bases. There are 15 residues in the CDR3. The V segment lost 5 bases and the J segment 5 bases; nucleotides outside the gene matches: 9. Germline values: CDR1 MDHEN, CDR2 SYDVKM. The CDR3 sequence: CASSNQGEQHQPQHF. The DNA of the CDR3 is TGTGCCAGCAGTAATCAGGGGGAGCAACATCAGCCCCAGCATTTT.

In DNA, the CDR3 is TGTGCTAGTGGTTTGGTACGGGGGGGTGAGCAGTTCTTC. Protein product: CASGLVRGGEQFF. J is TRBJ2-1 and V is TRBV12-5; 8 nucleotides line up with TRBD2. This CDR3 comprises 13 residues. Looked up from germline, CDR1 is LGHNT and CDR2 is FRNRAP. Trimming removed 0 bases from V and 9 bases from J; junction bases left unmatched: 1.

The V call is TRBV24-1, the J call TRBJ2-2, with TRBD2 matching over 7 bases. The CDR3 length is 13 residues. V was clipped by 6 bases and J by 5 bases; unmatched bases: 2. In germline, CDR1 is KGHDR, CDR2 SFDVKD. As DNA, the CDR3 is TGTGCCACCAGTCGCGGGGGTACCGGGGAGCTGTTTTTT. Protein sequence: CATSRGGTGELFF.

The CDR3 coding sequence is TGCAGCGTTGTCAGGGGGGATGGCTACACCTTC. It is translated as CSVVRGDGYTF. The V gene is TRBV29-1, the J gene TRBJ1-2, with 7 bases aligning to TRBD1. CDR1 is SQVTM and CDR2 is ANQGSEA in the germline V gene. Trimming cost V 4 bases and J 6 bases; bases outside gene matches: 2. The length of the CDR3 is 11 residues.

V is TRBV6-1 and J is TRBJ1-5, with TRBD1 matching 7 bases. The trim removed 2 bases at V and 1 base at J, leaving 8 bases unmatched. The germline V gene has CDR1 MNHNS and CDR2 SASEGT. The CDR3 spans 17 residues. DNA for the CDR3: TGTGCCAGCAGTGAATGGGGGACAGCCGACAGCAATCAGCCCCAGCATTTT. Protein: CASSEWGTADSNQPQHF.

This chain links TRBV6-1 with TRBJ2-7, with D possibly matching TRBD2 (5 bases). The CDR3 totals 16 residues. Trimming pared 2 bases from V and 2 bases from J, leaving 16 bases between. CDR1 is MNHNS and CDR2 is SASEGT in the germline V gene. Here the CDR3 reads CASSEWEPRWAYEQYV. The CDR3 DNA is TGTGCCAGCAGTGAATGGGAGCCCAGATGGGCCTACGAGCAGTACGTC.

V usage is TRBV7-9 and J usage is TRBJ1-6; D gene unclear. V shed 6 bases and J shed 10 bases, with 16 bases lying between them. The CDR3 runs 14 residues. Per germline, CDR1 SEHNR and CDR2 FQNEAQ (reference sequence). In nucleotides, the CDR3 is TGTGCCAGCAGACCAGTCGTAGAGGGCTCACCCCTCCACTTT. Protein product: CASRPVVEGSPLHF.

The rearrangement links TRBV6-4 to TRBJ1-5, with 7 positions matching TRBD1. CDR1 MRHNA and CDR2 SNTAGT come from the germline V gene. The CDR3 is made up of 17 amino acids. Losses at the gene ends were 8 bases for V and 0 bases for J; bases not matched to a gene: 13. The DNA for the CDR3 is TGTGCCAGCGGGGATGGACAGGTATTCCCTAGCAATCAGCCCCAGCATTTT. It encodes CASGDGQVFPSNQPQHF.

V and J are TRBV5-1 and TRBJ2-5; D possibly corresponds to TRBD2 (6 bases). V shed 1 base and J shed 3 bases, with 19 bases lying between them. The CDR3 covers 17 residues. Germline lookup yields CDR1 SGHRS and CDR2 YFSETQ. The CDR3 loop reads CASSLFGGRVGKETQYF. CDR3 DNA sequence: TGCGCCAGCAGCTTGTTCGGGGGACGAGTAGGAAAAGAGACCCAGTACTTC.

This clone was observed once. This chain uses TRBV7-3 with TRBJ2-2; 7 nucleotides agree with TRBD2. CDR3 size: 15 residues. Per the germline V gene, CDR1 is SGHTA and CDR2 is FQGTGA. After removal of 2 bases from V and 5 bases from J, the junction contained 5 bases not matched to a gene. The CDR3 loop reads CASSLGGGRTGELFF. CDR3 DNA: TGTGCCAGCAGCTTAGGCGGGGGTCGAACCGGGGAGCTGTTTTTT. The full variable domain, in which reference TRBV7-3 and TRBJ2-2 provide the parts outside the CDR3, is GAGVSQTPSNKVTEKGKYVELRCDPISGHTALYWYRQSLGQGPEFLIYFQGTGAADDSGLPNDRFFAVRPEGSVSTLKIQRTERGDSAVYLCASSLGGGRTGELFFGEGSRLTVL.

V is TRBV11-2 and J is TRBJ2-7; 7 bases are a match to TRBD1. Looked up from germline, CDR1 is SGHAT and CDR2 is FQNNGV. V trimming: 5 bases; J trimming: 4 bases; junction bases outside the gene matches: 5. The CDR3 spans 13 residues. In nucleotides, the CDR3 is TGTGCCAGCAGCCCCGACAGGGTATACGAGCAGTACTTC. This codes for CASSPDRVYEQYF.

V and J are TRBV5-6 and TRBJ1-5, with 7 bases fitting TRBD1. The CDR3 consists of 15 residues. The J segment lost 4 bases and the V segment lost 2 bases, leaving 6 bases of the junction unmatched. Germline values: CDR1 SGHDT, CDR2 YYEEEE. This chain's CDR3 is CASSLRSGGNQPQHF. The CDR3 nucleotides read TGTGCCAGCAGCTTAAGGTCAGGGGGGAATCAGCCCCAGCATTTT.

This chain uses TRBV7-6 with TRBJ1-2; 8 nucleotides line up with TRBD1. CDR1 is SGHVS and CDR2 is FNYEAQ in the germline V gene. V shed 4 bases and J 5 bases; nucleotides not matched to a gene: 6. The CDR3 runs to 14 residues. The CDR3 DNA sequence: TGTGCCAGCAGCTCCTGGACAGGGCGGTATGGCTACACCTTC. It yields the protein CASSSWTGRYGYTF.

The chain recombines TRBV19 with TRBJ1-5; tentative D call: TRBD1 (6 bases). Germline V gives CDR1 LNHDA, CDR2 SQIVND (reference sequence). The CDR3 length is 15 residues. Trimming left V 6 bases short and J 6 bases short, with 18 bases between. The CDR3 here is CASRPAGARGQPQHF. The DNA for the CDR3 is TGTGCCAGTAGGCCGGCGGGGGCGCGAGGTCAGCCCCAGCATTTT.

The chain carries TRBV18 and TRBJ1-1; no reliable D call. The V and J ends lost 3 bases and 1 base respectively, with 3 bases between them. Germline V lookup: CDR1 KGHSH, CDR2 LQKENI. The CDR3 has 12 residues. CDR3 protein: CASSPWNTEAFF. The CDR3 region has the DNA TGTGCCAGCTCACCCTGGAACACTGAAGCTTTCTTT. Full variable domain (outside the CDR3, taken from reference TRBV18 and TRBJ1-1): NAGVMQNPRHLVRRRGQEARLRCSPMKGHSHVYWYRQLPEEGLKFMVYLQKENIIDESGMPKERFSAEFPKEGPSILRIQQVVRGDSAAYFCASSPWNTEAFFGQGTRLTVV.

This chain links TRBV5-1 with TRBJ2-2, with D tentatively TRBD2 (5 bases). This CDR3 spans 14 amino acids. V lost 3 bases, J lost 8 bases, and 14 bases lay in between. Per the germline V gene, CDR1 is SGHRS and CDR2 is YFSETQ. The CDR3: CASSYGLRTGELFF. In nucleotides, the CDR3 is TGCGCCAGCAGCTATGGACTCCGAACTGGGGAGCTGTTTTTT. Together with reference TRBV5-1 and TRBJ2-2, the CDR3 gives the full variable domain: KAGVTQTPRYLIKTRGQQVTLSCSPISGHRSVSWYQQTPGQGLQFLFEYFSETQRNKGNFPGRFSGRQFSNSRSEMNVSTLELGDSALYLCASSYGLRTGELFFGEGSRLTVL.

The gene calls are TRBV18 and TRBJ1-2; D call uncertain. V lost 4 bases and J lost 8, with 11 bases in between. The CDR3 covers 12 residues. Germline CDR1 is KGHSH and CDR2 is LQKENI. The CDR3 DNA reads as TGTGCCAGCTCACTAAACCGGGAGGGCTACACCTTC. Translation: CASSLNREGYTF. Supplemented by reference TRBV18 and TRBJ1-2, the full variable domain reads NAGVMQNPRHLVRRRGQEARLRCSPMKGHSHVYWYRQLPEEGLKFMVYLQKENIIDESGMPKERFSAEFPKEGPSILRIQQVVRGDSAAYFCASSLNREGYTFGSGTRLTVV.

This clone was counted only a few times. This chain joins TRBV7-2 and TRBJ2-7; the match to TRBD2 covers 11 bases. Per the germline V gene, CDR1 is SGHTA and CDR2 is FQGNSA. The CDR3 consists of 16 residues. Trimming at V came to 1 base and at J to 2 bases, leaving 4 bases not matched to a gene. The CDR3 nucleotides read TGTGCCAGCAGCTTAGAAGGGACTAGCGGAACCTACGAGCAGTACTTC. Its protein product is CASSLEGTSGTYEQYF.